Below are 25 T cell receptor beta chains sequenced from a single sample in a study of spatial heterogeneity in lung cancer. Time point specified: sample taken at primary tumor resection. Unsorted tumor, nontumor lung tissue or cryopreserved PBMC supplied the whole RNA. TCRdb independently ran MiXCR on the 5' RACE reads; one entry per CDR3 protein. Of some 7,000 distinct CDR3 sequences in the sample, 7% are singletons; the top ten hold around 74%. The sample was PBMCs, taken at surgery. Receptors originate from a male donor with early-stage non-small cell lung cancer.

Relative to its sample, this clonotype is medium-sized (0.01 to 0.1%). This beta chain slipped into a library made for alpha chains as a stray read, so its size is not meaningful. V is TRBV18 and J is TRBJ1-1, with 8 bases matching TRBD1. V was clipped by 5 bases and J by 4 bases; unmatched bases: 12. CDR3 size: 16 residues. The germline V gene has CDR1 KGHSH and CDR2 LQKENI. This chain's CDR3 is CASSSPDRGLGTEAFF. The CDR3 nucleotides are TGTGCCAGCTCATCCCCAGACAGGGGCCTGGGCACTGAAGCTTTCTTT.

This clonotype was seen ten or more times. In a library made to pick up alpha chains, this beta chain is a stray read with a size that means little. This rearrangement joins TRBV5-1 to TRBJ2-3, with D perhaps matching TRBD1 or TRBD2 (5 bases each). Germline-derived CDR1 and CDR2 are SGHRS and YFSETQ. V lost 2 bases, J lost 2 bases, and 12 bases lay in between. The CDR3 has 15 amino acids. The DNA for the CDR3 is TGCGCCAGCAGCTTAGTCGGGGCAAACACAGATACGCAGTATTTT. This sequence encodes CASSLVGANTDTQYF.

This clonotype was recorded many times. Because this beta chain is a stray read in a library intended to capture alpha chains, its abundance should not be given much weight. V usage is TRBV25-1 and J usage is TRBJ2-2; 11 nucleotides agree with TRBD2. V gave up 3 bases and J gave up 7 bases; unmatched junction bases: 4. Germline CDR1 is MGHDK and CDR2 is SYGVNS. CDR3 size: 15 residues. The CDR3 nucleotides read TGTGCCAGCAGTGATAGCGGGAGGGCCGTCGGGGAGCTGTTTTTT. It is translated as CASSDSGRAVGELFF.

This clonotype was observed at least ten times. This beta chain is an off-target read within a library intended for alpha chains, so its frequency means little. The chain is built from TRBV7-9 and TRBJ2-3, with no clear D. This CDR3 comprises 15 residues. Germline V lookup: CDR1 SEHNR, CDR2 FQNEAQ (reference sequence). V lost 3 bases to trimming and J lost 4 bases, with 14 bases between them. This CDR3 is CASSFGQLRADTQYF. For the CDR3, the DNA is TGTGCCAGCAGCTTCGGGCAGCTCCGCGCAGATACGCAGTATTTT.

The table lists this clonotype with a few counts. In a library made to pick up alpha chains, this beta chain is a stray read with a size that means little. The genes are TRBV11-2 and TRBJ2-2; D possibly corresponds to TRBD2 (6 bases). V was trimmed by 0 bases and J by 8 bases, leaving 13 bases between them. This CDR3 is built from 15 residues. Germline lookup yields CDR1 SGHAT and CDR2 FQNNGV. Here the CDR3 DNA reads TGTGCCAGCAGCTTAGATAGCGGCCCGTCTGGGGAGCTGTTTTTT. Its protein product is CASSLDSGPSGELFF. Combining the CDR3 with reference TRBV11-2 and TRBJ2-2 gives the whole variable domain EAGVAQSPRYKIIEKRQSVAFWCNPISGHATLYWYQQILGQGPKLLIQFQNNGVVDDSQLPKDRFSAERLKGVDSTLKIQPAKLEDSAVYLCASSLDSGPSGELFFGEGSRLTVL.

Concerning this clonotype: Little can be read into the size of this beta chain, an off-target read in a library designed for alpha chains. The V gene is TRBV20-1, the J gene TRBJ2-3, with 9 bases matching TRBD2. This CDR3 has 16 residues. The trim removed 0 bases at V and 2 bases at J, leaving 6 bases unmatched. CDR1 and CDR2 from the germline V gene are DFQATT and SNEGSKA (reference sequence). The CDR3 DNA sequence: TGCAGTGCTAGAGATGGCGGGAGGGCCCCCACAGATACGCAGTATTTT. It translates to CSARDGGRAPTDTQYF.

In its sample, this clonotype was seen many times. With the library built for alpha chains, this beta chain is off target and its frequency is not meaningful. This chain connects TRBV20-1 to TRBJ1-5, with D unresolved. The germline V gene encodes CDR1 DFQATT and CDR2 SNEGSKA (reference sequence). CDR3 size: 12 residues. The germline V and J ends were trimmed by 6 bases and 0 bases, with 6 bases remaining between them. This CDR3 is CSAVFSNQPQHF. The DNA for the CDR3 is TGCAGTGCGGTATTTAGCAATCAGCCCCAGCATTTT.

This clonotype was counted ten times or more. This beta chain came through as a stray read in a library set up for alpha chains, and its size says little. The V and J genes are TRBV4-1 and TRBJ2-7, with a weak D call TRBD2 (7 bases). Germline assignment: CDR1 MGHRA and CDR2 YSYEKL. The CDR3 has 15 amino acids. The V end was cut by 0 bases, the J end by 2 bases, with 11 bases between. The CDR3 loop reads CASSQESGGPYEQYV. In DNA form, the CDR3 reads TGCGCCAGCAGCCAAGAGTCGGGGGGCCCCTACGAGCAGTACGTC.

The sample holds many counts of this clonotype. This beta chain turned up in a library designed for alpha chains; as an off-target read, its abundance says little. CDR3 bases: TGCAGTGCTAGCCGGGACACCTACTCCTATAATTCACCCCTCCACTTT. This codes for CSASRDTYSYNSPLHF. The chain carries TRBV20-1 and TRBJ1-6; tentative D call: TRBD1 (6 bases). Germline assignment: CDR1 DFQATT and CDR2 SNEGSKA (reference sequence). The V end lost 3 bases, the J end lost 0 bases, and 12 bases lay between the germline ends. The CDR3 runs to 16 residues.

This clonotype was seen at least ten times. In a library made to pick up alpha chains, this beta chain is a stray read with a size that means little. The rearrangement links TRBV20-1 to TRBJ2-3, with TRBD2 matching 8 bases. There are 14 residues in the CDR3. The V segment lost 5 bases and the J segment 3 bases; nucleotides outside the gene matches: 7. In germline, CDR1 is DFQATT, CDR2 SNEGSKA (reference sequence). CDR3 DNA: TGCAGTGCTTACGGGGGGGCCGGAACAGATACGCAGTATTTT. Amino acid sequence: CSAYGGAGTDTQYF.

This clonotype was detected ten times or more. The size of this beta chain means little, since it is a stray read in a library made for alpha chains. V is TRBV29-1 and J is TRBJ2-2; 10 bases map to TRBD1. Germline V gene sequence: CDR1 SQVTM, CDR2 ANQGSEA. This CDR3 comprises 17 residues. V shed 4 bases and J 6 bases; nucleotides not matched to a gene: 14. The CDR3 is CSVAGGTGDNKAGELFF. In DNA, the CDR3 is TGCAGCGTTGCGGGAGGGACAGGGGATAATAAGGCCGGGGAGCTGTTTTTT.

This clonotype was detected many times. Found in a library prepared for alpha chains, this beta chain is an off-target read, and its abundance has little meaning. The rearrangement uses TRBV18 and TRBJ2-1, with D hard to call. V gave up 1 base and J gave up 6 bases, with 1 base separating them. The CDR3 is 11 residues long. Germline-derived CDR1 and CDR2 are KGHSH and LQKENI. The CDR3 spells CASSPLNEQFF. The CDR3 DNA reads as TGTGCCAGCTCACCACTCAATGAGCAGTTCTTC.

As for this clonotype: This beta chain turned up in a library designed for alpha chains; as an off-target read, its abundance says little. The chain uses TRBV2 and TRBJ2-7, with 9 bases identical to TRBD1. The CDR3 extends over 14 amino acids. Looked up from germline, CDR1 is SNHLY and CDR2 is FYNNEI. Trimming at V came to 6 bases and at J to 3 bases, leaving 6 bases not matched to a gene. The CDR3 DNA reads TGTGCCAGCAGCGGACAGGGGCAGCACTACGAGCAGTACTTC. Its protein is CASSGQGQHYEQYF.

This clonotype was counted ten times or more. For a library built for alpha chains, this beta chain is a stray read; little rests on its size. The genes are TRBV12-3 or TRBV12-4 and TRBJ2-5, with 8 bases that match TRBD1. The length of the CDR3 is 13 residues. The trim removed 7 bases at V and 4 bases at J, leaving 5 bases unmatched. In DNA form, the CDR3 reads TGTGCCAGCAAATCGACAGGGGCAGAGACCCAGTACTTC. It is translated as CASKSTGAETQYF.

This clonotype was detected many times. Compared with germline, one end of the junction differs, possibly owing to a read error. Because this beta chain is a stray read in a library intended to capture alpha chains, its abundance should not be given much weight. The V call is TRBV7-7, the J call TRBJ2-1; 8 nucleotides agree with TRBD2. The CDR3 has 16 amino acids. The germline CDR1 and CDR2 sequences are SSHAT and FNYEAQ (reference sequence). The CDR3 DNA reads TGTGCTAGCAGCCTCAACGGGCTAGCGGGCTACAATGAGCAGTTCTTC. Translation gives CASSLNGLAGYNEQFF.

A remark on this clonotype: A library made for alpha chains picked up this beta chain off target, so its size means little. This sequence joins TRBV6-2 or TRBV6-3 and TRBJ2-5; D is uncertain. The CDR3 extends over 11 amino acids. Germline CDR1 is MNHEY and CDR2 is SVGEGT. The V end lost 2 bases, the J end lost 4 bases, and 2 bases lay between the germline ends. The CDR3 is CASSYGETQYF. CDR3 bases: TGTGCCAGCAGTTACGGAGAGACCCAGTACTTC.

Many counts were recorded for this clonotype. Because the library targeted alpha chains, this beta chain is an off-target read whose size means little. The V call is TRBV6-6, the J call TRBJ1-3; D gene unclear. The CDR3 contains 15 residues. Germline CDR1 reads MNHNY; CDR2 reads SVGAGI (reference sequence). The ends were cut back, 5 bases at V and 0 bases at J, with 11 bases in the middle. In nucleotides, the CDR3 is TGTGCCAGCAGTCCGCCCGTTTTCTCTGGAAACACCATATATTTT. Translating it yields CASSPPVFSGNTIYF.

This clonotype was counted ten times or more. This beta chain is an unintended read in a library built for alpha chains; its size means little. This CDR3 is CSARWDFQADYGYTF. As DNA, the CDR3 is TGCAGTGCTAGGTGGGATTTCCAGGCGGACTATGGCTACACCTTC. The chain links TRBV20-1 to TRBJ1-2, with D hard to call. Germline lookup yields CDR1 DFQATT and CDR2 SNEGSKA (reference sequence). The CDR3 contains 15 residues. The germline V and J ends were trimmed by 3 bases and 3 bases, with 17 bases remaining between them.

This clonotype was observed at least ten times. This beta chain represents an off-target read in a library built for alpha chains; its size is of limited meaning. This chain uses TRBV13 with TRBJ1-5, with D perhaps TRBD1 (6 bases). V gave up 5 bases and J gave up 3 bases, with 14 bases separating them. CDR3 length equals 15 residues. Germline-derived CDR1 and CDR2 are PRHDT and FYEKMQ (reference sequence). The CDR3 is CASSLGGAANQPQHF. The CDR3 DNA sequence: TGTGCCAGCAGCCTGGGGGGGGCTGCCAATCAGCCCCAGCATTTT.

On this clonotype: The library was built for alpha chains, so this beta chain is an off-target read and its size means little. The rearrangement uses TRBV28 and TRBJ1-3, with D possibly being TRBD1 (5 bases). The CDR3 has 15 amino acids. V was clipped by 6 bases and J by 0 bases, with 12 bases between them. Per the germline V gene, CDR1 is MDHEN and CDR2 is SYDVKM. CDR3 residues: CASSLRGDSGNTIYF. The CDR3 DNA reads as TGTGCCAGCAGCCTGCGGGGGGACTCTGGAAACACCATATATTTT.

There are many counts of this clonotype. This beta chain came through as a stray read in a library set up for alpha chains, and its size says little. This chain's CDR3 is CASSLMRGFDTEAFF. CDR3 in DNA: TGTGCCAGCAGCTTGATGCGGGGCTTTGACACTGAAGCTTTCTTT. V and J are TRBV5-6 and TRBJ1-1; possible D gene TRBD1, 5 bases. V gave up 1 base and J gave up 3 bases, with 13 bases separating them. The germline V gene has CDR1 SGHDT and CDR2 YYEEEE. CDR3 length: 15 residues.

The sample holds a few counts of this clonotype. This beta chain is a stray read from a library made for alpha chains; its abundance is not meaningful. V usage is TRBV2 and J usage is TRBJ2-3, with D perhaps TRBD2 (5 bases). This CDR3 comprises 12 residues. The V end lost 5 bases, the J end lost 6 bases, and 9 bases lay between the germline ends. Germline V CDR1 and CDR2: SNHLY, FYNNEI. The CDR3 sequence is CASSTRGDTQYF. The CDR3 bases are TGTGCCAGCAGTACCAGAGGGGATACGCAGTATTTT.

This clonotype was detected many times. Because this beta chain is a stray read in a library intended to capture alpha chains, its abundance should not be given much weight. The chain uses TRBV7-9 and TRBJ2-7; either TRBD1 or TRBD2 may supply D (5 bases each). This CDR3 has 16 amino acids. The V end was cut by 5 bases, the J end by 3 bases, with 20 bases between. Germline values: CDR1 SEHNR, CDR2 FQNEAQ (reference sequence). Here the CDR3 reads CASSITGGPNLYEQYV. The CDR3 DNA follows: TGTGCCAGCAGCATTACAGGAGGCCCCAATCTCTACGAGCAGTACGTC.

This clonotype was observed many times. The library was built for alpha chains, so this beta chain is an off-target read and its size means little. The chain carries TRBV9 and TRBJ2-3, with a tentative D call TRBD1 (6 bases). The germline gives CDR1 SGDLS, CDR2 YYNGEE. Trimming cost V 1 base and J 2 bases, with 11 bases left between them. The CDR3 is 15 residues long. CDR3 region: CASSVQGQYTDTQYF. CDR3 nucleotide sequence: TGTGCCAGCAGCGTACAGGGGCAGTACACAGATACGCAGTATTTT.

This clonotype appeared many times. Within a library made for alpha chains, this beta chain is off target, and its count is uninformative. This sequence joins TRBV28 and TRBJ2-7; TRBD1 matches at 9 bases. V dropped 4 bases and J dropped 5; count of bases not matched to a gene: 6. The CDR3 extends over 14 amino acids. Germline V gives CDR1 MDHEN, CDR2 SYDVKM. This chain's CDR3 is CASSSRDREHEQYF. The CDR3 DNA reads TGTGCCAGCAGTTCCCGGGACAGGGAACACGAGCAGTACTTC.